This T cell receptor beta chain was identified in a study of blood T cells in healthy people across ages. Points from the study as a whole: Across the age range, TCR beta diversity per million T cells fell in a roughly linear way. Researchers report that TCR beta diversity correlated strongly with naive T cell percentage. Higher diversity and more naive CD4+ cells were features of long-lived donors, compared to aged donors.

The V and J ends lost 5 bases and 5 bases respectively, with 12 bases between them. CDR3 size: 14 residues. CDR1 and CDR2 from the germline V gene are MDHEN and SYDVKM. Extraction yielded at least 5 micrograms of total RNA per sample. Primed by a sample-barcoded 5' primer and a J-beta primer mix, a second PCR proceeded for about 6 to 11 cycles. TCRdb fed the 5' RACE reads into MiXCR, producing one record per CDR3 protein. The sample yields about 1.8 million distinct CDR3 sequences, about 49% seen once. In regard to this clonotype: Its antigen is still unknown.

The TCR comes from a woman aged 40 to 55 in good health. The sequenced material came from blood. The rearrangement uses TRBV28 and TRBJ1-4; weak D call: TRBD1 (6 bases). The CDR3 region is CASSLDRMNEKLFF. The CDR3 DNA sequence: TGTGCCAGCAGTCTCGACAGGATGAATGAAAAACTGTTTTTT.